This T cell receptor beta chain was identified in a study of blood T cells in healthy people across ages. Findings of the study overall: Age brought a roughly linear fall in TCR beta diversity measured per million T cells. Because donor CMV status was unknown, expanded clonotype changes were possibly confounded.

Next came a second PCR, run for 7 to 11 cycles, which used a sample-barcoded 5' primer along with a J-beta primer mix. Each of the cDNA molecules was tagged by a template-switch adaptor with 12 random nucleotides. From the 5' RACE reads, TCRdb called clonotypes with MiXCR, one entry per CDR3 protein. The sample has around 900,000 distinct CDR3 sequences, roughly 50% seen once; the top ten hold about a fifth. Trimming removed 8 bases from V and 4 bases from J, with 22 bases in between. Germline CDR1 reads DFQATT; CDR2 reads SNEGSKA (reference sequence). This CDR3 has 15 amino acids. Comment on this clonotype: Its specificity is unknown.

What was sequenced was blood. The receptor's source is a woman aged 60-75 years in good health. The chain combines TRBV20-1 with TRBJ2-3; D not certain. The CDR3 DNA reads TGCAGTTGGGATCACCCGGCTCGGGTCGCAGATACGCAGTATTTT. Protein: CSWDHPARVADTQYF.